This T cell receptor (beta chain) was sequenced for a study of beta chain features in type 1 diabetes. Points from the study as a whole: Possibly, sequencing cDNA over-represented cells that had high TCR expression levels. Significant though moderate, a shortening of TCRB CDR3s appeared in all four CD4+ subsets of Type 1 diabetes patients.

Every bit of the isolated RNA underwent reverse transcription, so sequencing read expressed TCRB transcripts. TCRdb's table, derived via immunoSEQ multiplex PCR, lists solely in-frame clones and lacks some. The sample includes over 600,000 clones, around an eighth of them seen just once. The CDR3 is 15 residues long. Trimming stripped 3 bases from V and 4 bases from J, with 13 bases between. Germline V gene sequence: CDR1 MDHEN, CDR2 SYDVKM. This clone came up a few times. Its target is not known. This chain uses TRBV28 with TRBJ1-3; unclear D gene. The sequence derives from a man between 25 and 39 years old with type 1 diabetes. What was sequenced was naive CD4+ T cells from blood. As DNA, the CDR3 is TGTGCCAGCAGTTTCCCCGAAGTCAGAGGAAACACCATATATTTT. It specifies CASSFPEVRGNTIYF.